These 5 T cell receptor beta chains were all obtained from the same sample, sequenced in a study of cytomegalovirus exposure and HLA in healthy donors. In the PCR, 60 Vbeta and 13 Jbeta primers were used. Using immunoSEQ multiplex PCR, the repertoire was profiled, and TCRdb retains in-frame clones only, with some absent. In the table there are 50,000 to 55,000 clones, 70% to 85% of which are singletons. Sequenced: PBMCs. These receptors were obtained from a woman in her fifties or sixties in good health and CMV-seropositive.

J is TRBJ2-7 and V is TRBV30; TRBD1 is a possible D gene (6 bases). This CDR3 region has 13 residues. Germline V gene data show CDR1 as GTSNPN and CDR2 as SVGIG (reference sequence). V lost 1 base and J lost 2, with 9 bases in between. The CDR3 nucleotides read TGTGCCTGGAGTGGTACAGGGACCTACGAGCAGTACTTC. Translating gives CAWSGTGTYEQYF.

The DNA for the CDR3 is TGTGCCAGCAGTGGGGGAGCAGGATACGGAGTGACCCAGTACTTC. Its translation is CASSGGAGYGVTQYF. V is TRBV2 and J is TRBJ2-5; a possible D gene is TRBD2 (5 bases). Trimming left V 4 bases short and J 7 bases short, with 19 bases between. CDR3 size: 15 residues. Germline lookup yields CDR1 SNHLY and CDR2 FYNNEI.

The chain is built from TRBV20-1 and TRBJ1-3; D is unclear. This CDR3 is built from 11 residues. Between the trimmed V and J ends, which lost 5 bases and 4 bases, there was a span of 6 bases. Germline loops: CDR1 DFQATT, CDR2 SNEGSKA (reference sequence). For the CDR3, the DNA is TGCAGTGCTGGGCCCGGAAACACCATATATTTT. Its protein product is CSAGPGNTIYF.

This chain joins TRBV4-3 and TRBJ2-2; TRBD1 is a possible D gene (6 bases). This CDR3 is 15 amino acids long. Per germline, CDR1 LGHNA and CDR2 YSLEER. V was pared by 0 bases and J by 4 bases, with 9 bases between. CDR3: CASSQDRGPTGELFF. The CDR3 nucleotides read TGCGCCAGCAGCCAAGACAGGGGACCCACCGGGGAGCTGTTTTTT.

This clone was counted a single time. The chain joins TRBV7-7 to TRBJ2-3, with 7 bases matching TRBD1. Trimming cost V 5 bases and J 7 bases; bases outside gene matches: 9. The CDR3 is made up of 14 amino acids. Germline V CDR1 and CDR2: SSHAT, FNYEAQ (reference sequence). CDR3 in amino acids: CASSPGQERHTQYF. DNA of the CDR3: TGTGCCAGCAGCCCCGGACAGGAACGACATACGCAGTATTTT.